This TCR beta chain was observed in a study of T cell responses to AZD1222 COVID-19 vaccine (dated by TCRdb to about 2021). Looking at the study overall: Because spike-specific TCR depth and breadth did not differ between the two schedules, AZD1222 recipients who got a second dose at roughly 4 weeks were pooled with those who got a second dose at roughly 12 weeks. TCR sequencing covered about 230 trial participants: 207 given two doses of AZD1222 and around 25 given two doses of MenACWY control vaccine. Trial participants were enrolled by age into subgroups of 18-55, 56-69 and 70-plus years, and 148, 28 and 57 TCR-sequenced participants, respectively, were included in these subgroups.

What the study reported, not specific to this receptor: Spike-specific TCR breadth and depth rose significantly after two AZD1222 doses compared with day 0 and with MenACWY recipients. The vaccine-associated CD4 TCRs covered the entire spike protein, and the dominant responses fell in regions 160-218 and 743-854. Participants were mostly white British and included more females than males, and it was suggested by the authors that clonal diversity may have been underestimated. Only a handful of AZD1222 recipients were SARS-CoV-2 seropositive at baseline, limiting conclusions about previously exposed vaccinees. The 56-69-year group was small, and its depth increase did not reach significance, likely because of low power. Because no day 14 peak-response samples were available, repertoires were characterized only after the peak T cell response. Epitopes outside the regions mutated in the B.1.351 and B.1.1.7 variants were reportedly recognized by nearly half of the unique spike-specific TCRs.

Trimmed from V: 0 bases; trimmed from J: 4 bases; junction bases lacking a gene match: 4. The CDR3 has 15 amino acids, counting the end cysteine and phenylalanine. This entry keeps only the CDR3 DNA: 45 bases, framed from base 1. According to the germline V gene, CDR1 reads LGHNA and CDR2 reads YSLEER. The CDR3 regions of human TCRbeta chains were analyzed by immunosequencing. The study's own analysis went as follows. TCRs in the repertoires were compared against a reference library of SARS-CoV-2-specific TCRs that had been generated with the MIRA antigen-specificity platform. Breadth was defined as the fraction of unique TCRs that were SARS-CoV-2-associated, and depth was defined as the fraction of total T cells that were SARS-CoV-2-associated. Using the MIRA data, each spike-specific TCR was assigned both to the spike region to which the TCR was reactive and to a CD4 or CD8 class. Log10-transformed breadth and depth values were compared by one-way ANOVA with Sidak's multiple comparisons tests. TCRdb took over this immuneACCESS table, retaining in-frame rearrangements with V and J assigned. Such tables are incomplete; in checked studies, under half of the missing clones stem from an unresolved V gene, and the remainder is unexplained. The DNA gave D and trimming, while V, J and clone size come from that table. The sample table lists about 130,000 clones, 88% of them with a count of one. 7.6% of the sample is in the top ten clones.

This clone was seen a single time. Its antigen specificity is not known. No base quality values were provided; no much bigger clone lies one nucleotide off. The time point label for this specimen denotes: baseline before first vaccination. Vaccinee samples were obtained from the UK trials COV001 and COV002, which included a single-blind randomized controlled phase 2/3 trial of AZD1222 (ChAdOx1 nCoV-19) in healthy adults. For TCRbeta chain sequencing, PBMC samples from trial participants were taken at day 0 and at day 28 after the second dose. The rearrangement combines TRBV4-3 with TRBJ2-3; 7 bases in the middle match TRBD2. Sample: peripheral blood, taken on day 0 of AZD1222 vaccination. The sequence was collected from an adult in good health. This receptor carries the CDR3 CASSQDGRLADTQYF. The sequenced DNA: TGCGCCAGCAGCCAAGACGGGAGGTTAGCAGATACGCAGTATTTT.